The entry that follows covers one T cell receptor (beta chain) sequence. The source of the sample is a study of OX40 agonist ivuxolimab in advanced cancers. Sequencing used immunoSEQ multiplex PCR; TCRdb keeps in-frame clones, though not all of them. The sample has 65,000 to 80,000 clones; just over 90% are singletons. Deletions cut 1 base from V and 4 bases from J, with 13 bases between. This CDR3 contains 15 residues. Germline assignment: CDR1 SGDLS and CDR2 YYNGEE. The chain has TRBV9 and TRBJ2-3; a weak D match, TRBD2 (7 bases). The source material was CD4+ or CD8+ T cells sorted from blood, sampled in a trial of the OX40 agonist ivuxolimab. This receptor was obtained from an adult with an advanced solid tumor such as melanoma, head and neck, liver or kidney cancer. CDR3 DNA: TGTGCCAGCAGCGTAAGGCTAGGGGGGGCAGATACGCAGTATTTT. Protein: CASSVRLGGADTQYF.